These 10 T cell receptor beta chains came from one sample sequenced in a study of CD8+CD57+ T cells in acquired aplastic anemia. Sequencing involved patients with CD8+CD57+ cell expansion previously shown by flow cytometry. TCR beta VDJ and CDR3 profiles were obtained from a genomic DNA template. TCRdb reanalysed the reads using MiXCR and keeps one entry per CDR3 protein. Of approximately 300,000 distinct CDR3 sequences detected, approximately 57% appear once; the ten largest clones hold 1% to 1.5%. The sample taken for sequencing was sorted CD4+, CD8+, or CD8+CD57+ T cells (not recorded which) from PBMCs. Every receptor here comes from a human donor with aplastic anemia.

This clonotype was found a few times. This sequence may be a read error, since a much larger clone differs from it by one base. The rearrangement joins TRBV7-3 to TRBJ2-1; D is tentatively TRBD1 or TRBD2 (5 bases each). V was clipped by 1 base and J by 6 bases, with 10 bases between them. In germline, CDR1 is SGHTA, CDR2 FQGTGA. CDR3 length: 14 residues. CDR3: CASSLISGSNEQFF. The DNA for the CDR3 is TGTGCCAGCAGCTTAATTTCAGGGAGCAATGAGCAGTTCTTC. Filled out from reference TRBV7-3 and TRBJ2-1, the complete variable domain reads GAGVSQTPSNKVTEKGKYVELRCDPISGHTALYWYRQSLGQGPEFLIYFQGTGAADDSGLPNDRFFAVRPEGSVSTLKIQRTERGDSAVYLCASSLISGSNEQFFGPGTRLTVL.

This clonotype was counted between two and nine times. The chain couples TRBV7-2 to TRBJ2-5, with 7 bases lining up with TRBD1. Trimming took 5 bases from V and 5 from J; bases not matched to a gene: 5. The CDR3 consists of 13 residues. The germline V gene encodes CDR1 SGHTA and CDR2 FQGNSA. CDR3 region: CASSPDRRETQYF. The CDR3 DNA sequence: TGTGCCAGCAGCCCGGACAGGCGGGAGACCCAGTACTTC.

CDR3 loop: CASSSLDQPQHF. In DNA form, the CDR3 reads TGTGCCAGCAGTTCCCTTGATCAGCCCCAGCATTTT. V gene TRBV25-1 combines with J gene TRBJ1-5, with no clear D. V was pared by 5 bases and J by 5 bases, with 7 bases between. Germline CDR1 is MGHDK and CDR2 is SYGVNS. The CDR3 runs to 12 residues. Full variable domain (rest looked up from reference TRBV25-1 and TRBJ1-5): EADIYQTPRYLVIGTGKKITLECSQTMGHDKMYWYQQDPGMELHLIHYSYGVNSTEKGDLSSESTVSRIRTEHFPLTLESARPSHTSQYLCASSSLDQPQHFGDGTRLSIL.

Here the CDR3 reads CATSRDVASAFF. CDR3 nucleotides: TGTGCCACCAGCAGAGATGTGGCGTCAGCTTTCTTT. V is TRBV15 and J is TRBJ1-1; D is ambiguous. CDR3 length: 12 amino acids. Looked up from germline, CDR1 is LNHNV and CDR2 is YYDKDF (reference sequence). The V and J ends lost 0 bases and 10 bases respectively, with 9 bases between them.

The V gene is TRBV20-1, the J gene TRBJ2-5, with 12 nucleotides matching TRBD1. The CDR3 length is 14 residues. The germline V gene encodes CDR1 DFQATT and CDR2 SNEGSKA (reference sequence). The ends lost 3 bases at V and 5 bases at J; junction bases unmatched: 4. The CDR3 bases are TGCAGTGCTAGGGGGACAGGGGGCGGCGAGACCCAGTACTTC. The encoded protein is CSARGTGGGETQYF.

The chain is built from TRBV13 and TRBJ1-1; possibly TRBD1 for D (5 bases). CDR3 length: 14 amino acids. The germline gives CDR1 PRHDT, CDR2 FYEKMQ (reference sequence). Deletions cut 6 bases from V and 2 bases from J, with 13 bases between. CDR3 bases: TGTGCCAGCAGATACAGGAAAACCAACACTGAAGCTTTCTTT. Protein sequence: CASRYRKTNTEAFF.

This clonotype showed up many times. The chain combines TRBV7-9 with TRBJ2-3; D unresolved. The CDR3 is 13 residues long. Germline V CDR1 and CDR2: SEHNR, FQNEAQ (reference sequence). V was shortened by 2 bases and J by 3 bases, with 6 bases between the two germline ends. The CDR3: CASSLLGTDTQYF. CDR3 coding DNA: TGTGCCAGCAGCTTACTGGGGACAGATACGCAGTATTTT.

The J gene is TRBJ2-7, the V gene TRBV12-3 or TRBV12-4, with D perhaps given as TRBD1 or TRBD2 (5 bases each). V dropped 6 bases and J dropped 6 bases, with 21 bases sitting between them. This CDR3 region has 15 residues. The CDR3 coding sequence is TGTGCCAGCAGCCGAGGACCGACAGAGACTACCGAGCAGTACTTC. It is translated as CASSRGPTETTEQYF.

The rearrangement joins TRBV7-8 to TRBJ2-1; the match to TRBD1 covers 10 bases. This CDR3 region has 15 residues. V lost 6 bases, J lost 2 bases, and 4 bases stayed unmatched. CDR1 and CDR2 from the germline V gene are SGHVS and FQNEAQ. The CDR3 bases are TGTGCCAGCAGTCCCGGGACAGGGGCCTACAATGAGCAGTTCTTC. Translation gives CASSPGTGAYNEQFF.

J is TRBJ1-5 and V is TRBV20-1; 9 nucleotides line up with TRBD1. This CDR3 is 14 amino acids long. With 3 bases clipped from V and 7 bases from J, the junction kept 7 bases outside the gene matches. CDR1 DFQATT and CDR2 SNEGSKA come from the germline V gene (reference sequence). CDR3 sequence reads: CSASGDRVGQPQHF. In DNA form, the CDR3 reads TGCAGTGCTAGTGGGGACAGGGTAGGGCAGCCCCAGCATTTT.